This T cell receptor beta chain was retrieved from a study of T cells expressing NK-cell markers. The germline V gene has CDR1 MNHEY and CDR2 SMNVEV (reference sequence). There are 12 residues in the CDR3. With the 5' RACE reads reprocessed, TCRdb shows one record per CDR3 protein and no DNA. In all, the sample yields 200,000 to 300,000 distinct CDR3 sequences. The sample was blood T cells: a sorted CD56 or NKG2C T cell subset, CD4+ or CD8+ T cells, or bulk PBMC T cells (not recorded which). The receptor was isolated from a woman between 18 and 70 years old in good health. J is TRBJ2-3 and V is TRBV27; TCRdb's D call of TRBD1 is untestable without DNA. The CDR3 protein is CVPWGYTDTQYF.